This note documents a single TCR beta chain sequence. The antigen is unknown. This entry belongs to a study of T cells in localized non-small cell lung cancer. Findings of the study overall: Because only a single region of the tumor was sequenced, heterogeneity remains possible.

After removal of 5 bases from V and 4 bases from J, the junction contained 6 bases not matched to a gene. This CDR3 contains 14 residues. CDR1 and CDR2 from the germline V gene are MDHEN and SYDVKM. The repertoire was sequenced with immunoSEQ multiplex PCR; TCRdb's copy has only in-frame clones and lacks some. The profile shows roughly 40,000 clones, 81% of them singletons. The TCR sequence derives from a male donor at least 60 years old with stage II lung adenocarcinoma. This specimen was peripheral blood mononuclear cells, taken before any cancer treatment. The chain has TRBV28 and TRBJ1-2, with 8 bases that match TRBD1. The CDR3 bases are TGTGCCAGCAGTCTCAGGGGGCTTCTCTATGGCTACACCTTC. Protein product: CASSLRGLLYGYTF.